A selection of T cell receptor beta chains follows, all from one sample in a study of cytomegalovirus exposure and HLA in healthy donors. The assay was immunoSEQ multiplex PCR, and TCRdb's table has in-frame clones only and misses some. Of around 99,000 clones listed, 76% are singletons. Sequencing was carried out using PBMCs. Every receptor here comes from a woman aged 50 to 60 in good health and CMV-seropositive. CDR3s include the opening cysteine and the closing phenylalanine or tryptophan. Each record gives: J gene, clone size, V gene, D gene, CDR3 protein, CDR3 DNA. The D gene is left open where the match is weak. Expanded clones get a size class; other rows say once, few or many, or leave the size out.

J: TRBJ2-7; size: .; V: TRBV14; D: TRBD2; CDR3: CASSQGAGVDEQYF; DNA: TGTGCCAGCAGCCAGGGAGCGGGAGTCGACGAGCAGTACTTC
J: TRBJ1-5; size: .; V: TRBV6-5; D: TRBD1; CDR3: CASSQRQGTQPQHF; DNA: TGTGCCAGCAGCCAACGACAGGGTACTCAGCCCCAGCATTTT
J: TRBJ1-4; size: .; V: TRBV7-9; D: .; CDR3: CASSLRGSGEKLFF; DNA: TGTGCCAGCAGCTTACGCGGGTCTGGTGAAAAACTGTTTTTT
J: TRBJ1-4; size: .; V: TRBV19; D: TRBD1; CDR3: CASSPDRGSEKLFF; DNA: TGTGCCAGTAGTCCCGACAGGGGAAGTGAAAAACTGTTTTTT
J: TRBJ2-1; size: .; V: TRBV9; D: TRBD1; CDR3: CASSPGQAQNEQFF; DNA: TGTGCCAGCAGTCCGGGACAGGCTCAGAATGAGCAGTTCTTC
J: TRBJ2-7; size: few; V: TRBV5-4; D: .; CDR3: CASSLGSGTFYEQYF; DNA: TGTGCCAGCAGCTTGGGTAGCGGAACCTTCTACGAGCAGTACTTC
J: TRBJ2-5; size: .; V: TRBV7-2; D: TRBD2; CDR3: CASSSGGGEETQYF; DNA: TGTGCCAGCAGCTCTGGGGGGGGAGAAGAGACCCAGTACTTC
J: TRBJ2-1; size: .; V: TRBV12-1; D: .; CDR3: CATIPGGPQFF; DNA: TGTGCCACCATACCCGGGGGGCCACAGTTCTTC
J: TRBJ2-2; size: .; V: TRBV6-5; D: TRBD1; CDR3: CASSYGSGTGTGELFF; DNA: TGTGCCAGCAGTTACGGTTCCGGGACAGGGACCGGGGAGCTGTTTTTT
J: TRBJ2-7; size: .; V: TRBV7-2; D: .; CDR3: CASSLNGGKSYEQYF; DNA: TGTGCCAGCAGCTTAAATGGCGGGAAGTCCTACGAGCAGTACTTC
J: TRBJ1-5; size: .; V: TRBV7-9; D: TRBD1; CDR3: CSSSPPGQGIGPQHF; DNA: TGTTCCAGCAGCCCACCGGGACAGGGTATTGGGCCCCAGCATTTT
J: TRBJ2-7; size: .; V: TRBV27; D: .; CDR3: CASRGLFYEQYF; DNA: TGTGCCAGCAGGGGACTTTTCTACGAGCAGTACTTC
J: TRBJ2-2; size: .; V: TRBV6-5; D: .; CDR3: CASSRPSTGELFF; DNA: TGTGCCAGCAGCCGTCCCAGCACCGGGGAGCTGTTTTTT
J: TRBJ1-1; size: .; V: TRBV5-5; D: TRBD1; CDR3: CASSIPTGGAAEAFF; DNA: TGTGCCAGCAGTATCCCGACAGGGGGCGCGGCTGAAGCTTTCTTT
J: TRBJ2-2; size: few; V: TRBV9; D: TRBD2; CDR3: CASRPGTSGANTGELFF; DNA: TGTGCCAGCAGACCCGGGACTAGCGGGGCGAACACCGGGGAGCTGTTTTTT
J: TRBJ2-1; size: .; V: TRBV5-6; D: .; CDR3: CASTWGTSAGNEQFF; DNA: TGTGCCAGCACCTGGGGCACCTCGGCTGGCAATGAGCAGTTCTTC
J: TRBJ2-7; size: .; V: TRBV5-4; D: .; CDR3: CASSPERTYEQYF; DNA: TGTGCCAGCAGCCCCGAGAGAACCTACGAGCAGTACTTC
J: TRBJ2-7; size: .; V: TRBV29-1; D: TRBD2; CDR3: CSVVLAGISYEQYF; DNA: TGCAGCGTTGTTCTAGCGGGCATCTCCTACGAGCAGTACTTC
J: TRBJ1-5; size: .; V: TRBV15; D: .; CDR3: CATSRDLIQPQHF; DNA: TGTGCCACCAGCAGAGACCTTATTCAGCCCCAGCATTTT
J: TRBJ2-5; size: .; V: TRBV7-2; D: TRBD1; CDR3: CASSLYRGLGETQYF; DNA: TGTGCCAGCAGCTTATACAGGGGGCTCGGTGAGACCCAGTACTTC
J: TRBJ2-3; size: .; V: TRBV6-5; D: .; CDR3: CASSYGSDTQYF; DNA: TGTGCCAGCAGTTACGGCTCAGATACGCAGTATTTT
J: TRBJ2-7; size: .; V: TRBV29-1; D: TRBD1; CDR3: CSVDLGQGGEQYF; DNA: TGCAGCGTTGACCTCGGACAGGGAGGAGAGCAGTACTTC
J: TRBJ2-2; size: .; V: TRBV7-6; D: TRBD1; CDR3: CASRGRGTSGELFF; DNA: TGCGCCAGCAGAGGCAGGGGGACGTCCGGGGAGCTGTTTTTT
J: TRBJ1-1; size: .; V: TRBV5-4; D: TRBD1; CDR3: CATRQRGGARAFF; DNA: TGTGCCACCCGTCAAAGAGGGGGCGCGCGGGCTTTCTTT
J: TRBJ1-1; size: .; V: TRBV2; D: .; CDR3: CASSPQGSEAFF; DNA: TGTGCCAGCAGTCCACAGGGCTCTGAAGCTTTCTTT
J: TRBJ1-1; size: .; V: TRBV19; D: .; CDR3: CASSIRVTNTEAFF; DNA: TGTGCCAGTAGTATACGGGTTACGAACACTGAAGCTTTCTTT
J: TRBJ2-7; size: once; V: TRBV5-8; D: .; CDR3: CASSLGDAVYEQYF; DNA: TGTGCCAGCAGCTTGGGCGACGCGGTGTACGAGCAGTACTTC
J: TRBJ2-7; size: .; V: TRBV2; D: .; CDR3: CASIYSGTSSSYEQYF; DNA: TGTGCCAGCATCTACTCCGGGACTTCGAGCTCCTACGAGCAGTACTTC
J: TRBJ1-1; size: .; V: TRBV27; D: .; CDR3: CASSSSGVVGEAFF; DNA: TGTGCCAGCAGTTCATCAGGGGTTGTTGGTGAAGCTTTCTTT
J: TRBJ2-7; size: .; V: TRBV5-1; D: TRBD1; CDR3: CASRASDRYEQYF; DNA: TGCGCCAGCAGGGCTTCGGACAGGTACGAGCAGTACTTC
J: TRBJ2-5; size: .; V: TRBV19; D: .; CDR3: CASSTFGTQETQYF; DNA: TGTGCCAGTAGTACATTCGGGACTCAAGAGACCCAGTACTTC
J: TRBJ1-5; size: .; V: TRBV2; D: TRBD1; CDR3: CASRGDREGQPQHF; DNA: TGTGCCAGCAGGGGAGACAGGGAAGGTCAGCCCCAGCATTTT
J: TRBJ2-1; size: .; V: TRBV6-5; D: TRBD1; CDR3: CASRDRQGVYNEQFF; DNA: TGTGCCAGCAGGGACCGACAGGGCGTCTACAATGAGCAGTTCTTC
J: TRBJ1-2; size: .; V: TRBV5-6; D: .; CDR3: CASRPQGMDRGYTF; DNA: TGTGCCAGCAGACCACAGGGAATGGATCGTGGCTACACCTTC
J: TRBJ1-1; size: .; V: TRBV5-6; D: .; CDR3: CASSLTDTEAFF; DNA: TGTGCCAGCAGCTTGACAGACACTGAAGCTTTCTTT
J: TRBJ1-6; size: .; V: TRBV6-5; D: TRBD1; CDR3: CASKDRVNSPLHF; DNA: TGTGCCAGCAAGGACAGGGTAAATTCACCCCTCCACTTT
J: TRBJ1-5; size: .; V: TRBV7-9; D: TRBD1; CDR3: CASSLTGDSNQPQHF; DNA: TGTGCCAGCAGCCTCACAGGGGATAGCAATCAGCCCCAGCATTTT
J: TRBJ2-7; size: few; V: TRBV4-2; D: .; CDR3: CASSQDRGSYEQYF; DNA: TGTGCCAGCAGCCAAGATCGGGGGTCCTACGAGCAGTACTTC
J: TRBJ2-1; size: .; V: TRBV5-1; D: TRBD2; CDR3: CASSLATSGGPYNEQFF; DNA: TGCGCCAGCAGCTTGGCAACTAGCGGGGGTCCCTACAATGAGCAGTTCTTC
J: TRBJ1-1; size: .; V: TRBV19; D: .; CDR3: CASSIEGTRDTEAFF; DNA: TGTGCCAGTAGTATTGAAGGCACTCGGGACACTGAAGCTTTCTTT
J: TRBJ2-2; size: .; V: TRBV7-2; D: .; CDR3: CASSESRGRTGELFF; DNA: TGTGCCAGCAGCGAGTCCAGGGGCCGAACCGGGGAGCTGTTTTTT
J: TRBJ1-3; size: .; V: TRBV7-2; D: TRBD1; CDR3: CASSPTGANSGNTIYF; DNA: TGTGCCAGCAGCCCGACAGGGGCGAACTCTGGAAACACCATATATTTT
J: TRBJ2-1; size: once; V: TRBV7-2; D: TRBD2; CDR3: CASSSAHGTSIFF; DNA: TGTGCCAGCAGCTCGGCCCACGGGACTAGCATCTTCTTC